The 11 T cell receptor beta chains reported below all come from one sample, sequenced in a study of Graves' ophthalmopathy and Graves' hyperthyroidism. Using RNA transcripts, the TCR beta CDR3 regions were amplified. RT-PCR in the first round used HTBI primers; a second-round multiplex PCR followed. TCRdb analysed the multiplex PCR reads with MiXCR anew, one entry per CDR3 protein. The table shows roughly 500,000 distinct CDR3 sequences, with approximately 14% occurring only once. Sequenced sample: blood. Receptors originate from a woman aged 25 to 39 with Graves' ophthalmopathy.

This clonotype was detected many times. J is TRBJ1-1 and V is TRBV30, with TRBD1 matching over 7 bases. The CDR3 has 13 amino acids. Germline V gene lookup returns CDR1 GTSNPN and CDR2 SVGIG (reference sequence). The V and J ends lost 3 bases and 2 bases, in that order; junction bases with no gene match: 3. The CDR3, as DNA: TGTGCCTGGAGCTGGACAGGCAACACTGAAGCTTTCTTT. It specifies CAWSWTGNTEAFF.

This clonotype occurred many times. The chain uses TRBV6-5 and TRBJ1-1; TRBD1 is a possible D gene (6 bases). V gave up 4 bases and J gave up 1 base, with 13 bases separating them. The CDR3 spans 15 residues. Germline CDR1 and CDR2: MNHEY and SVGAGI. The DNA for the CDR3 is TGTGCCAGCAGTTCTAGCTCCAGGGGGAACACTGAAGCTTTCTTT. This gives the protein CASSSSSRGNTEAFF.

The rearrangement links TRBV2 to TRBJ2-7; D might be TRBD2 (5 bases). Germline CDR1 SNHLY, CDR2 FYNNEI. The CDR3 contains 14 residues. Trimming took off 5 bases at V and 3 bases at J, with 14 bases between the two ends. CDR3 DNA: TGTGCCAGCAGTTTTGGAGGTCCCCTCTACGAGCAGTACTTC. It yields the protein CASSFGGPLYEQYF. The whole variable domain, filled in from reference TRBV2 and TRBJ2-7, reads EPEVTQTPSHQVTQMGQEVILRCVPISNHLYFYWYRQILGQKVEFLVSFYNNEISEKSEIFDDQFSVERPDGSNFTLKIRSTKLEDSAMYFCASSFGGPLYEQYFGPGTRLTVT.

In this sample, this clonotype turned up many times. The rearrangement joins TRBV6-1 to TRBJ2-7, with D perhaps TRBD1 (7 bases). Trimming removed 9 bases from V and 2 bases from J, with 14 bases in between. The CDR3 length is 13 residues. Germline V gives CDR1 MNHNS, CDR2 SASEGT. Here the CDR3 DNA reads TGTGCCAGTCGACAGGGAGGCACCTACGAGCAGTACTTC. Protein: CASRQGGTYEQYF.

The rearrangement links TRBV27 to TRBJ2-5; 8 positions match TRBD2. J was trimmed by 5 bases and V by 5 bases; bases with no gene match: 16. The CDR3 consists of 17 residues. The germline gives CDR1 MNHEY, CDR2 SMNVEV (reference sequence). Here the CDR3 DNA reads TGTGCCAGCAGTCCACTTTCTGCGGGGGGTATTTTGGAGACCCAGTACTTC. Protein sequence: CASSPLSAGGILETQYF.

This clonotype has ten or more counts. V is TRBV28 and J is TRBJ1-2, with 7 bases that match TRBD1. In germline, CDR1 is MDHEN, CDR2 SYDVKM. The trim removed 6 bases at V and 2 bases at J, leaving 3 bases unmatched. The length of the CDR3 is 13 residues. CDR3 in amino acids: CASSQGQNYGYTF. For the CDR3, the DNA is TGTGCCAGCAGCCAGGGACAGAACTATGGCTACACCTTC.

This clonotype was found many times. The CDR3 coding sequence is TGTGCCAGCAGTCGAGGGGTGGTTCTCCAAGAGACCCAGTACTTC. This sequence encodes CASSRGVVLQETQYF. This chain links TRBV28 with TRBJ2-5, with D perhaps being TRBD1 or TRBD2 (5 bases each). Trimming took 5 bases from V and 1 from J, leaving 14 bases between them. The CDR3 has 15 amino acids. Germline CDR1 MDHEN, CDR2 SYDVKM.

This clonotype was observed at least ten times. This rearrangement joins TRBV2 to TRBJ1-2; D not certain. The ends were cut back, 6 bases at V and 6 bases at J, with 8 bases in the middle. The CDR3 totals 11 residues. CDR1 is SNHLY and CDR2 is FYNNEI in the germline V gene. The CDR3 reads CASSWGDGYTF. The CDR3 coding sequence is TGTGCCAGCAGCTGGGGAGATGGCTACACCTTC.

The table lists this clonotype with many counts. V is TRBV20-1 and J is TRBJ2-5; 8 bases agree with TRBD2. J lost 0 bases, V lost 1 base, and 4 bases had no gene match. Germline V gives CDR1 DFQATT, CDR2 SNEGSKA (reference sequence). CDR3 length equals 15 residues. CDR3 coding DNA: TGCAGTGCTAGAGGGCCAGCGGGGGACCAAGAGACCCAGTACTTC. Translation gives CSARGPAGDQETQYF.

This sequence joins TRBV12-3 or TRBV12-4 and TRBJ2-7; 10 bases are shared with TRBD1. V lost 4 bases, J lost 6 bases, and 6 bases stayed unmatched. The CDR3 length is 14 residues. CDR3 DNA sequence: TGTGCCAGCAGTTCTGGACAGGGGGTCTCCGAGCAGTACTTC. Its protein product is CASSSGQGVSEQYF.

This clonotype was counted at least ten times. V usage is TRBV20-1 and J usage is TRBJ2-7; D gene unclear. CDR3 size: 13 residues. Trimming took off 0 bases at V and 4 bases at J, with 10 bases between the two ends. Germline loops: CDR1 DFQATT, CDR2 SNEGSKA (reference sequence). CDR3 in DNA: TGCAGTGCTAGAGAGCAGGCCCGTTACGAGCAGTACTTC. Its translation is CSAREQARYEQYF.